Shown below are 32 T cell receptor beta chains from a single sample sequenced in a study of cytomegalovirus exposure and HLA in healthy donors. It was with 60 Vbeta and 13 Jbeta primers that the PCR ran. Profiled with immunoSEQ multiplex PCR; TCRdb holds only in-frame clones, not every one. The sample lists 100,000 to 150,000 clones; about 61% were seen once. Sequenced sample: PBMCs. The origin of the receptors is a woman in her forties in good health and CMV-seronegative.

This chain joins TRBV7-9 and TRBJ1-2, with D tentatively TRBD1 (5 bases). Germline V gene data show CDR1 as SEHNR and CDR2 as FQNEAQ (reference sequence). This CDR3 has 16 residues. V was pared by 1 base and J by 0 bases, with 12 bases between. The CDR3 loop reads CASSLGGDEANYGYTF. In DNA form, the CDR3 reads TGTGCCAGCAGCTTAGGGGGGGACGAAGCTAACTATGGCTACACCTTC.

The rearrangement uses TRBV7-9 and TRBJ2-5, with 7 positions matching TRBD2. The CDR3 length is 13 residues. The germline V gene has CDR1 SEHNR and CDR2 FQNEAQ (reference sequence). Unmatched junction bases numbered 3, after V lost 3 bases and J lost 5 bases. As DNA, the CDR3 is TGTGCCAGCAGCTTTCTCGGGGGGGAGACCCAGTACTTC. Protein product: CASSFLGGETQYF.

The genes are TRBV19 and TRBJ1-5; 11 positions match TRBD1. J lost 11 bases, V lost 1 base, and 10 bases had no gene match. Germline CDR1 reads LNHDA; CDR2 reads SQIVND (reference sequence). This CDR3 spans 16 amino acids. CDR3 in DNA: TGTGCCAGTAGTATAGTAGGGACAGGGGGAGCCTCGGCCCAGCATTTT. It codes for CASSIVGTGGASAQHF. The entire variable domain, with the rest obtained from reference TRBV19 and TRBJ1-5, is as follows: DGGITQSPKYLFRKEGQNVTLSCEQNLNHDAMYWYRQDPGQGLRLIYYSQIVNDFQKGDIAEGYSVSREKKESFPLTVTSAQKNPTAFYLCASSIVGTGGASAQHFGDGTRLSIL.

CDR3 DNA: TGTGCCTGGATTTCCTCCAGGGGGAGCACCGGGGAGCTGTTTTTT. This sequence encodes CAWISSRGSTGELFF. J is TRBJ2-2 and V is TRBV30; 7 nucleotides agree with TRBD1. V gave up 4 bases and J gave up 4 bases; unmatched junction bases: 9. Germline CDR1 and CDR2: GTSNPN and SVGIG (reference sequence). The CDR3 is 15 amino acids.

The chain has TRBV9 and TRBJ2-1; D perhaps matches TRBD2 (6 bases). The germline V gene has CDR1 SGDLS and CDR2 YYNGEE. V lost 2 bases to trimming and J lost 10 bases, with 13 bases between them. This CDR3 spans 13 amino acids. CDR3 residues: CASSVGSSGEQFF. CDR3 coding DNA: TGTGCCAGCAGCGTGGGGTCCAGCGGGGAGCAGTTCTTC.

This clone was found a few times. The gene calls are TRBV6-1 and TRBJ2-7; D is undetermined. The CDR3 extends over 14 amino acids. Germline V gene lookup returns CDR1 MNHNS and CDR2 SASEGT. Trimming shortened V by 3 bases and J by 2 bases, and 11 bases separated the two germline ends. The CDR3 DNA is TGTGCCAGCAGTGATCTCCCCTCCCCCTACGAGCAGTACTTC. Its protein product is CASSDLPSPYEQYF.

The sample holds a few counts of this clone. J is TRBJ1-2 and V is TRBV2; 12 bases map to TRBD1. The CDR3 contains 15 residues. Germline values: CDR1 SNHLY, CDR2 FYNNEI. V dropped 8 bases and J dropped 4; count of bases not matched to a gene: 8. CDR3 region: CASVWDRGQGYGYTF. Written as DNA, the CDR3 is TGTGCCAGCGTTTGGGACAGGGGGCAGGGCTATGGCTACACCTTC.

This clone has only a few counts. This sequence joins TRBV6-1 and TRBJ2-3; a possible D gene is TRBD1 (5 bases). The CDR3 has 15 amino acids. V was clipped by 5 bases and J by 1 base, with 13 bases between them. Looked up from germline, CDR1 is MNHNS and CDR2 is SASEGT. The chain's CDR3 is CASSPGWGGTDTQYF. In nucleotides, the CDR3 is TGTGCCAGCAGTCCAGGGTGGGGTGGCACAGATACGCAGTATTTT.

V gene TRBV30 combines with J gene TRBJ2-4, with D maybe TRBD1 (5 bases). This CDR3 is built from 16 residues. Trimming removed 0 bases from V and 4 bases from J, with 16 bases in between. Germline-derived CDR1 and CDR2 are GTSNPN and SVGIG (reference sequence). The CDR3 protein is CAWSVWEPTEKNIQYF. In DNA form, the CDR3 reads TGTGCCTGGAGTGTATGGGAACCGACAGAGAAAAACATTCAGTACTTC.

This CDR3 reads CASSLGQGFYEQYF. The CDR3, as DNA: TGTGCCAGCAGCTTGGGACAGGGGTTCTACGAGCAGTACTTC. The rearrangement joins TRBV7-2 to TRBJ2-7, with 10 bases aligning to TRBD1. The germline CDR1 and CDR2 sequences are SGHTA and FQGNSA. Unmatched junction bases numbered 2, after V lost 3 bases and J lost 3 bases. The CDR3 covers 14 residues.

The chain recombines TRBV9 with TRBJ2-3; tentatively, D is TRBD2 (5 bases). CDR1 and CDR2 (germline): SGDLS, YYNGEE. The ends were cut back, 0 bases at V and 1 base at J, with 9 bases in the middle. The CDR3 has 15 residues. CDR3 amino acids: CASSVGGIGTDTQYF. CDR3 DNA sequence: TGTGCCAGCAGCGTAGGAGGGATTGGCACAGATACGCAGTATTTT.

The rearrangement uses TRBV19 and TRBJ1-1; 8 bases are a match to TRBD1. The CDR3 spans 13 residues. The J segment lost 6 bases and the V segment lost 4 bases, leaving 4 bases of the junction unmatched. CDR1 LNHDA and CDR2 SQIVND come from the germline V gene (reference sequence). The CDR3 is CASSRTGLSEAFF. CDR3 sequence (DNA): TGTGCCAGTAGTAGGACAGGGCTGTCTGAAGCTTTCTTT.

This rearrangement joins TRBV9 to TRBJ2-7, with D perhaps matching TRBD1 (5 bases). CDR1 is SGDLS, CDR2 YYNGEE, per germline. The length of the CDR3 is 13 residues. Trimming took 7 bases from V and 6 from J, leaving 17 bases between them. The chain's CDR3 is CASSFGGQGEQYF. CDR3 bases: TGTGCCAGCTCCTTCGGTGGGCAGGGCGAGCAGTACTTC.

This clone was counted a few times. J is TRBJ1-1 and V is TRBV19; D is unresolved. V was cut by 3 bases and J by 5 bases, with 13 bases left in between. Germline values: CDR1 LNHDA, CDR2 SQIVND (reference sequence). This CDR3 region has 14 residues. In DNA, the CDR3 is TGTGCCAGTAGTATGGCGAGAGGTAGGACTGAAGCTTTCTTT. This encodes CASSMARGRTEAFF.

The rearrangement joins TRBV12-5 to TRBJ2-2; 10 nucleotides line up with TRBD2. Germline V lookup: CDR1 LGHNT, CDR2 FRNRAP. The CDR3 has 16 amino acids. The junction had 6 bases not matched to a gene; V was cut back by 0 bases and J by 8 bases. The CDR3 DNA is TGTGCTAGTGGTTTGGTGGTACGGGGACTAGCGGGGGAGCTGTTTTTT. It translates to CASGLVVRGLAGELFF.

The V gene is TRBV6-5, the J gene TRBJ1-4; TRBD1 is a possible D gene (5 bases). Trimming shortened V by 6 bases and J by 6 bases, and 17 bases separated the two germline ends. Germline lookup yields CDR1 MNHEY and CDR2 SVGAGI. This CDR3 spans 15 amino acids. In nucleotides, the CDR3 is TGTGCCAGCAGCCACTTGGTGGCAGGGTATGAAAAACTGTTTTTT. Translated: CASSHLVAGYEKLFF.

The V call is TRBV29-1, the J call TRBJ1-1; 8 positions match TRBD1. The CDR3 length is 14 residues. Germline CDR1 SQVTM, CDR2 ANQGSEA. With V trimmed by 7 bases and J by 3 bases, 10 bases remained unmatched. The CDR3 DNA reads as TGCAGCGCTCAGGGGGCCGGCTGGGACACTGAAGCTTTCTTT. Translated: CSAQGAGWDTEAFF.

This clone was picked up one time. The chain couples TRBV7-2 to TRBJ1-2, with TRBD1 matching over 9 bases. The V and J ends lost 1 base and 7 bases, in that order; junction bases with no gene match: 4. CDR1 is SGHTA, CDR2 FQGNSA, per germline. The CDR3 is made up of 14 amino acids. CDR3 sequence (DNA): TGTGCCAGCAGCTTAGAAAGGACAGGGGTTGGCTACACCTTC. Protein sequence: CASSLERTGVGYTF.

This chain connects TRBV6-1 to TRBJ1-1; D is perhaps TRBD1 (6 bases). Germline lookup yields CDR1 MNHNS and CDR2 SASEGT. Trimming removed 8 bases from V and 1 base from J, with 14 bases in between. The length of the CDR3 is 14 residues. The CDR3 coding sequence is TGTGCCAGCGTCCTAGGGGGGGCGAACACTGAAGCTTTCTTT. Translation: CASVLGGANTEAFF.

The CDR3 sequence is CASSYRTIGTYEQYF. The CDR3 coding sequence is TGTGCCAGTAGTTACCGCACTATCGGGACCTACGAGCAGTACTTC. The V gene is TRBV19, the J gene TRBJ2-7, with a possible D match to TRBD2 (5 bases). CDR1 is LNHDA, CDR2 SQIVND, per germline (reference sequence). Trimming shortened V by 5 bases and J by 2 bases, and 16 bases separated the two germline ends. CDR3 length: 15 residues.

The CDR3 loop is CASSHPGQGEQYF. In nucleotides, the CDR3 is TGCGCCAGCAGCCACCCTGGGCAGGGTGAGCAGTACTTC. This chain connects TRBV5-1 to TRBJ2-7; D possibly corresponds to TRBD1 (5 bases). Trimming shortened V by 4 bases and J by 7 bases, and 15 bases separated the two germline ends. The germline gives CDR1 SGHRS, CDR2 YFSETQ. The CDR3 is made up of 13 amino acids.

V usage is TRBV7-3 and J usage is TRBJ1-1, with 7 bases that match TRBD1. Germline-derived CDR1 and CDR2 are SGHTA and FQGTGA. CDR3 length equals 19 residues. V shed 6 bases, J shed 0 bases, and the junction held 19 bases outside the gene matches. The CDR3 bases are TGTGCCAGCAGTTCTTATTCGAGGACAGGCGACGCCGTGAACACTGAAGCTTTCTTT. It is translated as CASSSYSRTGDAVNTEAFF.

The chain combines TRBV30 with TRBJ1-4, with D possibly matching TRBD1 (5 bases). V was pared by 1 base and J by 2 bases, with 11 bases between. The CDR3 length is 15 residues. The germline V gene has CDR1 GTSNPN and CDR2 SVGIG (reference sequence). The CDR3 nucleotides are TGTGCCTGGAGTGCACCAGGGTTCACTAATGAAAAACTGTTTTTT. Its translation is CAWSAPGFTNEKLFF.

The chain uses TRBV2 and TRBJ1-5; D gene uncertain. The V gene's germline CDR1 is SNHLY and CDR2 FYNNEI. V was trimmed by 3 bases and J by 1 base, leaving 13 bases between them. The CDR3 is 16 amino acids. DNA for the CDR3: TGTGCCAGCAGTGATAGAGGAAGGTCAAGCAATCAGCCCCAGCATTTT. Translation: CASSDRGRSSNQPQHF.

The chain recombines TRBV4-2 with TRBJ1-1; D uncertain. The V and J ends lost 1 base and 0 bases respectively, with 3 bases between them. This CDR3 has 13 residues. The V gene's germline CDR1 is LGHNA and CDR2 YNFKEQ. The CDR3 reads CASSQVVNTEAFF. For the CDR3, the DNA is TGTGCCAGCAGCCAAGTCGTGAACACTGAAGCTTTCTTT.

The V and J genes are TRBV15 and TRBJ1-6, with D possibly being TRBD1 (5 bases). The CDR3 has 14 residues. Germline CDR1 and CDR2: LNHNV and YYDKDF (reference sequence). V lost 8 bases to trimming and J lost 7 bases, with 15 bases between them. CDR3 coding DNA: TGTGCCACCGGCACGGGACTGATGAATTCACCCCTCCACTTT. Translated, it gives CATGTGLMNSPLHF.

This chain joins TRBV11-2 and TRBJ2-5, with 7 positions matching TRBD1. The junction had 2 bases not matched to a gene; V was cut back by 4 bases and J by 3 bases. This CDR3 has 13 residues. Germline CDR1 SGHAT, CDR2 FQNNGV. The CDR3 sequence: CASSSDREETQYF. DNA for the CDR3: TGTGCCAGCAGCTCCGACAGGGAAGAGACCCAGTACTTC. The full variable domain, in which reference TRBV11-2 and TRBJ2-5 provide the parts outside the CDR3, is EAGVAQSPRYKIIEKRQSVAFWCNPISGHATLYWYQQILGQGPKLLIQFQNNGVVDDSQLPKDRFSAERLKGVDSTLKIQPAKLEDSAVYLCASSSDREETQYFGPGTRLLVL.

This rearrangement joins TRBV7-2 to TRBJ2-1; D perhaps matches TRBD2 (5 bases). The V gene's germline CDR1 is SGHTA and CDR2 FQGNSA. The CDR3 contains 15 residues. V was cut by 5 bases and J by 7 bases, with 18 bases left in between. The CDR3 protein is CASSPPSTPRNEQFF. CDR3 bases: TGTGCCAGCAGCCCACCTAGCACCCCTAGGAATGAGCAGTTCTTC.

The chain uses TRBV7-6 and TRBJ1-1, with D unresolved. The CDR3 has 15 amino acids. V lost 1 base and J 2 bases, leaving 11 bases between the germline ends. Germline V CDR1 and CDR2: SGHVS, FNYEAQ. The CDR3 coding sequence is TGTGCCAGCAGCTTAGAAGGACGGACTAACACTGAAGCTTTCTTT. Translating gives CASSLEGRTNTEAFF.

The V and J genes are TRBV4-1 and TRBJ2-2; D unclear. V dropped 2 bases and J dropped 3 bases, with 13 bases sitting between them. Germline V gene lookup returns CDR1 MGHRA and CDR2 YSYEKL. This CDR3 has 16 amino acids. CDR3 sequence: CASSQPPRQYTGELFF. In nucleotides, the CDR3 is TGCGCCAGCAGCCAACCCCCCAGGCAGTACACCGGGGAGCTGTTTTTT.

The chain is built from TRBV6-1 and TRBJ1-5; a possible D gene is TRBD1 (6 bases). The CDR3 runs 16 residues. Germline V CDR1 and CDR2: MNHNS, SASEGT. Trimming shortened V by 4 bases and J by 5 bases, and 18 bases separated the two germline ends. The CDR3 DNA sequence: TGTGCCAGCAGTGGTGGGAGGGGGGGGAGGGATCAGCCCCAGCATTTT. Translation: CASSGGRGGRDQPQHF.

The CDR3 nucleotides are TGTGCCAGCAGTGCTGGAGTGAGCTCTGGAAACACCATATATTTT. This codes for CASSAGVSSGNTIYF. V gene TRBV6-1 combines with J gene TRBJ1-3; D gene ambiguous. Germline CDR1 MNHNS, CDR2 SASEGT. The CDR3 has 15 residues. V shed 4 bases and J shed 0 bases, with 10 bases lying between them.